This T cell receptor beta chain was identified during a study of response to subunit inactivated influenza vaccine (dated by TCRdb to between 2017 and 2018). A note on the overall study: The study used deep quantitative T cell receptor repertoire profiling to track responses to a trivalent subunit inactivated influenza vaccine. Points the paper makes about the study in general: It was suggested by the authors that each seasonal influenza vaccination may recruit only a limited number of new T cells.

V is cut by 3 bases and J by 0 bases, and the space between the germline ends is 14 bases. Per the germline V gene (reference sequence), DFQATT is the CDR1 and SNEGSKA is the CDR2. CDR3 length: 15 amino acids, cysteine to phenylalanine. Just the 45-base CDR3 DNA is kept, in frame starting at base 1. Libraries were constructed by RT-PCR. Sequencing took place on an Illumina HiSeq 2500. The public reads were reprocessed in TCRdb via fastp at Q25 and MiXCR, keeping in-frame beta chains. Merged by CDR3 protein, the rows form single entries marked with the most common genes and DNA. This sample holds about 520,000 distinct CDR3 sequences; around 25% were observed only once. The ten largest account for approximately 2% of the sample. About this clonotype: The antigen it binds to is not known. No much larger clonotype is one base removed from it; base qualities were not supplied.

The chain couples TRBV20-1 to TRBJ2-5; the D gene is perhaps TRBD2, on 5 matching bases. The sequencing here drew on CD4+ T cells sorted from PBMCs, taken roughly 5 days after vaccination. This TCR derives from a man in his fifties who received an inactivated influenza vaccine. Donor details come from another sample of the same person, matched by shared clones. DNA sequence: TGCAGTGCTAGTGCCTTAGCGCGACACCAAGAGACCCAGTACTTC. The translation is CSASALARHQETQYF.